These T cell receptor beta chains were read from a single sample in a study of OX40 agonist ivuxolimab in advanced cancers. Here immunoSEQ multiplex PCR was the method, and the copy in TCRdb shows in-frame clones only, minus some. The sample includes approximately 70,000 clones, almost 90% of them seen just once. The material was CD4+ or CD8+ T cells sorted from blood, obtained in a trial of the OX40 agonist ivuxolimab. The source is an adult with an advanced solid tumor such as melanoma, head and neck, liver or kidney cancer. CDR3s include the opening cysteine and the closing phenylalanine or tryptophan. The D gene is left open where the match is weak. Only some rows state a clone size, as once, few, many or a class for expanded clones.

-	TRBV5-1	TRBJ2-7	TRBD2	CASSFSREFEQYF	TGCGCCAGCAGCTTTTCGCGGGAGTTCGAGCAGTACTTC
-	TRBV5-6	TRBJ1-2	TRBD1	CASSSSDRGNYGYTF	TGTGCCAGCAGCTCCTCGGACAGGGGGAACTATGGCTACACCTTC
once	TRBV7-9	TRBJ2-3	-	CASSLVGWTDTQYF	TGTGCCAGCAGCTTAGTCGGGTGGACAGATACGCAGTATTTT
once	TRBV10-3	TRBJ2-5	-	CAAAGAEETQYF	TGTGCCGCCGCCGGGGCCGAAGAGACCCAGTACTTC
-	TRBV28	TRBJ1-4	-	CASSAAGVREKLFF	TGTGCCAGCAGTGCGGCGGGGGTTAGGGAAAAACTGTTTTTT
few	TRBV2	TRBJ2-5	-	CASKVELVETQYF	TGTGCCAGCAAGGTAGAGCTGGTCGAGACCCAGTACTTC
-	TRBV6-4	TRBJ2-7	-	CASTFPRTLRGEQYF	TGTGCCAGCACCTTTCCCCGGACATTAAGGGGCGAGCAGTACTTC
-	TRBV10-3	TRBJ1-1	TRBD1	CAISAGQGLNTEAFF	TGTGCCATCAGTGCAGGACAGGGCCTGAACACTGAAGCTTTCTTT
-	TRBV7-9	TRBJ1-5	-	CASIRGGARDQPQHF	TGTGCCAGCATCCGGGGCGGGGCCAGGGATCAGCCCCAGCATTTT
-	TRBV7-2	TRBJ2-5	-	CASSSRRARPQETQYF	TGTGCCAGCAGCTCAAGGCGGGCGAGACCACAAGAGACCCAGTACTTC
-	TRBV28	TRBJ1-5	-	CASSLTTDQPQHF	TGTGCCAGCAGTTTGACGACTGATCAGCCCCAGCATTTT
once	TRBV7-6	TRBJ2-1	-	CASSLSRNNEQFF	TGTGCCAGCAGCTTAAGTAGAAACAATGAGCAGTTCTTC
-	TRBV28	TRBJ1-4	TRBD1	CASSLISGGGGKLFF	TGTGCCAGCAGTTTAATCTCAGGGGGCGGGGGAAAACTGTTTTTT
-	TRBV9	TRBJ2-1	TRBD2	CASSVTLAGENNEQFF	TGTGCCAGCAGCGTCACACTAGCGGGGGAGAACAATGAGCAGTTCTTC
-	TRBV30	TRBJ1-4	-	CAWSPWTVGEKLFF	TGTGCCTGGAGTCCCTGGACAGTAGGAGAAAAACTGTTTTTT
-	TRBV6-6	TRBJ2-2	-	CASRRPEGGELFF	TGTGCCAGCAGACGTCCGGAGGGCGGGGAGCTGTTTTTT
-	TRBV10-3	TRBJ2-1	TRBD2	CAIKGTSGYDEQFF	TGTGCCATCAAGGGGACTAGCGGGTACGATGAGCAGTTCTTC
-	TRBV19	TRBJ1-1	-	CASSISFRAAFF	TGTGCCAGTAGTATAAGTTTCCGGGCGGCTTTCTTT
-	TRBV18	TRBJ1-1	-	CASTRGGTMNTEAFF	TGTGCCAGCACGCGGGGGGGGACGATGAACACTGAAGCTTTCTTT
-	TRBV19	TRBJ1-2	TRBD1	CASSPRTGASLNYGYTF	TGTGCCAGTAGCCCAAGGACAGGGGCCTCATTAAACTATGGCTACACCTTC
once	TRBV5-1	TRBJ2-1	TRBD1	CASSLAPGTGYNEQFF	TGCGCCAGCAGCTTGGCGCCCGGGACAGGATACAATGAGCAGTTCTTC
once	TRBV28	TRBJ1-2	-	CASSDLGEGYGYTF	TGTGCCAGCAGTGACCTTGGGGAGGGCTATGGCTACACCTTC
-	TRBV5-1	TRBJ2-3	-	CASSPLPDTQYF	TGCGCCAGCAGCCCCCTTCCCGATACGCAGTATTTT